Shown below are 32 T cell receptor beta chains from a single sample sequenced in a study of beta chain features in type 1 diabetes. The antigens for these receptors are not known. Study-level findings and limits: TCRB CDR3s from Type 1 diabetes patients were moderately but significantly shorter in all four CD4+ subsets.

Of the isolated RNA, all was reverse transcribed, and so the sequenced material was expressed TCRB transcripts. Clones were read by immunoSEQ multiplex PCR, and TCRdb kept only the in-frame ones, dropping some. This sample has about 650,000 clones, with roughly 12% found just once. The sequenced sample consisted of naive CD4+ T cells from blood. These receptors came from a man aged 25-40 years with type 1 diabetes.

V is TRBV4-2 and J is TRBJ1-2; D is unresolved. The CDR3 consists of 13 residues. V was trimmed by 8 bases and J by 1 base, leaving 11 bases between them. Germline-derived CDR1 and CDR2 are LGHNA and YNFKEQ. The CDR3 spells CASGRDNNYGYTF. Written as DNA, the CDR3 is TGTGCCAGCGGCCGAGACAATAACTATGGCTACACCTTC.

This clone was picked up a small number of times. The CDR3 region has the DNA TGCAGCGTTGAAGCAGGAGAGGGAATCTACAATGAGCAGTTCTTC. This gives the protein CSVEAGEGIYNEQFF. The chain uses TRBV29-1 and TRBJ2-1, with D maybe TRBD2 (5 bases). The germline gives CDR1 SQVTM, CDR2 ANQGSEA. Between the trimmed V and J ends, which lost 1 base and 3 bases, there was a span of 13 bases. This CDR3 contains 15 residues.

The chain links TRBV12-5 to TRBJ1-1; TRBD1 might be the D (5 bases). Trimming removed 5 bases at V and 10 bases at J, with 20 bases between. CDR3 length: 14 residues. CDR1 and CDR2 from the germline V gene are LGHNT and FRNRAP. This CDR3 reads CASGVAGTQGRAFF. The CDR3 nucleotides read TGTGCTAGTGGTGTCGCCGGGACCCAGGGAAGAGCTTTCTTT.

This clone was seen a handful of times. This sequence joins TRBV27 and TRBJ2-7; 8 bases agree with TRBD1. This CDR3 is built from 16 residues. Trimming removed 3 bases from V and 4 bases from J; junction bases left unmatched: 11. The V gene's germline CDR1 is MNHEY and CDR2 SMNVEV (reference sequence). In DNA, the CDR3 is TGTGCCAGCAGTTTCGACAGGGGTGGTAGAGGGTACGAGCAGTACTTC. Protein sequence: CASSFDRGGRGYEQYF.

The rearrangement joins TRBV11-3 to TRBJ2-7; D may be TRBD2 (6 bases). The V end lost 0 bases, the J end lost 6 bases, and 21 bases lay between the germline ends. The CDR3 sequence is 17 residues long. Germline V lookup: CDR1 SGHNT, CDR2 YENEEA. In DNA, the CDR3 is TGTGCCAGCAGCTTAGATCTAGGGACGGAGGGCTCTTCCGAGCAGTACTTC. This encodes CASSLDLGTEGSSEQYF.

This clone appeared a few times. This chain joins TRBV11-2 and TRBJ2-1, with unresolved D. CDR3 length: 14 residues. V gave up 4 bases and J gave up 7 bases, with 14 bases separating them. Germline CDR1 and CDR2: SGHAT and FQNNGV. This CDR3 reads CASSSFVGFNEQFF. CDR3 in DNA: TGTGCCAGCAGCTCCTTTGTGGGCTTTAATGAGCAGTTCTTC. The full variable domain, with the rest looked up from reference TRBV11-2 and TRBJ2-1, is EAGVAQSPRYKIIEKRQSVAFWCNPISGHATLYWYQQILGQGPKLLIQFQNNGVVDDSQLPKDRFSAERLKGVDSTLKIQPAKLEDSAVYLCASSSFVGFNEQFFGPGTRLTVL.

The chain joins TRBV5-1 to TRBJ2-2; 8 nucleotides align to TRBD1. J gave up 4 bases and V 0 bases, and 8 bases lay outside the gene matches. This CDR3 has 17 amino acids. The germline gives CDR1 SGHRS, CDR2 YFSETQ. CDR3 coding DNA: TGCGCCAGCAGCTTGGGTCAGGGACAGGCGATCACCGGGGAGCTGTTTTTT. Protein product: CASSLGQGQAITGELFF.

The gene calls are TRBV2 and TRBJ2-2; D remains ambiguous. The CDR3 is made up of 14 amino acids. Trimming took off 7 bases at V and 3 bases at J, with 12 bases between the two ends. Germline CDR1 SNHLY, CDR2 FYNNEI. In nucleotides, the CDR3 is TGTGCCAGCACGAATCACTTAGACACCGGGGAGCTGTTTTTT. It translates to CASTNHLDTGELFF.

The V gene is TRBV18, the J gene TRBJ2-7, with D hard to call. Germline assignment: CDR1 KGHSH and CDR2 LQKENI. Trimming took 2 bases from V and 2 from J, leaving 16 bases between them. This CDR3 comprises 16 residues. As DNA, the CDR3 is TGTGCCAGCTCACCAATTCTCCAGCGCGCTACCTACGAGCAGTACTTC. It translates to CASSPILQRATYEQYF. The full variable domain, with the rest looked up from reference TRBV18 and TRBJ2-7, is NAGVMQNPRHLVRRRGQEARLRCSPMKGHSHVYWYRQLPEEGLKFMVYLQKENIIDESGMPKERFSAEFPKEGPSILRIQQVVRGDSAAYFCASSPILQRATYEQYFGPGTRLTVT.

This clone has just a few counts. The chain employs TRBV2 and TRBJ2-4; D could derive from TRBD1 or TRBD2 (5 bases each). With 7 bases removed from V and 0 bases from J, the gap between germline ends came to 10 bases. The CDR3 contains 14 residues. Germline assignment: CDR1 SNHLY and CDR2 FYNNEI. The CDR3 region has the DNA TGTGCCAGCAACGGGGACCTAGCCAAAAACATTCAGTACTTC. This encodes CASNGDLAKNIQYF.

This clone has more than one count but fewer than ten. In the same sample, other DNA sequences code for this CDR3. The chain employs TRBV7-2 and TRBJ1-5, with 7 bases identical to TRBD1. With 5 bases clipped from V and 6 bases from J, the junction kept 4 bases outside the gene matches. CDR3 length: 13 amino acids. Looked up from germline, CDR1 is SGHTA and CDR2 is FQGNSA. Here the CDR3 reads CASSPQGGQPQHF. DNA for the CDR3: TGTGCCAGCAGCCCTCAGGGGGGTCAGCCCCAGCATTTT.

This clone showed up just a few times. The gene calls are TRBV19 and TRBJ2-6; 8 nucleotides agree with TRBD1. Per the germline V gene, CDR1 is LNHDA and CDR2 is SQIVND (reference sequence). With V trimmed by 10 bases and J by 1 base, 9 bases remained unmatched. The CDR3 has 16 residues. The CDR3 DNA sequence: TGTGCCACCACAGGACAGGGAGGTTCTGGGGCCAACGTCCTGACTTTC. This gives the protein CATTGQGGSGANVLTF.

The V and J genes are TRBV11-2 and TRBJ1-2; no firm D call. V was shortened by 5 bases and J by 7 bases, with 11 bases between the two germline ends. The CDR3 is 12 residues long. Germline V CDR1 and CDR2: SGHAT, FQNNGV. CDR3 sequence reads: CASSPVVGGYTF. CDR3 nucleotides: TGTGCCAGCAGCCCGGTGGTAGGTGGCTACACCTTC.

This clone showed up just a few times. This chain connects TRBV28 to TRBJ1-2; TRBD1 is a possible D gene (6 bases). This CDR3 has 13 amino acids. Trimming stripped 6 bases from V and 2 bases from J, with 10 bases between. From germline, CDR1 is MDHEN and CDR2 SYDVKM. The CDR3 region has the DNA TGTGCCAGCAGGGTACAGGGAAACTATGGCTACACCTTC. It encodes CASRVQGNYGYTF.

V and J are TRBV28 and TRBJ1-5; possibly TRBD1 for D (6 bases). Germline CDR1 MDHEN, CDR2 SYDVKM. This CDR3 contains 16 residues. The germline V and J ends were trimmed by 2 bases and 7 bases, with 18 bases remaining between them. In DNA form, the CDR3 reads TGTGCCAGCAGTTTAACGGTCTGGGACAACGGCCAGCCCCAGCATTTT. It encodes CASSLTVWDNGQPQHF.

The V and J genes are TRBV7-2 and TRBJ1-2; TRBD1 matches at 8 bases. After removal of 5 bases from V and 4 bases from J, the junction contained 9 bases not matched to a gene. Per the germline V gene, CDR1 is SGHTA and CDR2 is FQGNSA. The CDR3 runs to 15 residues. CDR3 region: CASSNAGTGTYGYTF. In DNA form, the CDR3 reads TGTGCCAGCAGCAACGCCGGGACAGGAACCTATGGCTACACCTTC. Supplemented by reference TRBV7-2 and TRBJ1-2, the full variable domain reads GAGVSQSPSNKVTEKGKDVELRCDPISGHTALYWYRQSLGQGLEFLIYFQGNSAPDKSGLPSDRFSAERTGGSVSTLTIQRTQQEDSAVYLCASSNAGTGTYGYTFGSGTRLTVV.

The V and J genes are TRBV7-3 and TRBJ2-3; D is possibly TRBD2 (5 bases). The CDR3 spans 15 residues. Germline V lookup: CDR1 SGHTA, CDR2 FQGTGA. V lost 2 bases and J lost 1, with 10 bases in between. CDR3 region: CASSLGGFGTDTQYF. DNA of the CDR3: TGTGCCAGCAGCTTAGGCGGGTTCGGCACAGATACGCAGTATTTT.

The chain joins TRBV5-6 to TRBJ2-1; 12 nucleotides match TRBD1. The J segment lost 6 bases and the V segment lost 6 bases, leaving 10 bases of the junction unmatched. Germline V gene data show CDR1 as SGHDT and CDR2 as YYEEEE. The CDR3 consists of 16 residues. The CDR3 coding sequence is TGTGCCAGCAACTACCCGGGGGACAGGGGGCTCAATGAGCAGTTCTTC. It yields the protein CASNYPGDRGLNEQFF.

V usage is TRBV21-1 and J usage is TRBJ1-3. TRBV21-1 is labeled a pseudogene. The length of the CDR3 is 17 residues. The CDR3 bases are TGTGCCAGCAGCAAATCCTCGACGATTCGCTCTGGAAACACCATATATTTT. This gives the protein CASSKSSTIRSGNTIYF.

The V call is TRBV5-5, the J call TRBJ1-4, with TRBD1 matching 10 bases. V lost 4 bases and J lost 6; bases outside the gene matches: 3. The CDR3 sequence is 14 residues long. The germline gives CDR1 SGHKS, CDR2 YYEKEE (reference sequence). The CDR3 here is CASSPDRGHEKLFF. CDR3 coding DNA: TGTGCCAGCAGCCCCGACAGGGGGCATGAAAAACTGTTTTTT. The full variable domain, its missing parts supplied by reference TRBV5-5 and TRBJ1-4, is DAGVTQSPTHLIKTRGQQVTLRCSPISGHKSVSWYQQVLGQGPQFIFQYYEKEERGRGNFPDRFSARQFPNYSSELNVNALLLGDSALYLCASSPDRGHEKLFFGSGTQLSVL.

A few counts support this clone. The chain's CDR3 is CAISVLPEETQYF. DNA for the CDR3: TGTGCCATCAGTGTGCTACCCGAGGAGACCCAGTACTTC. The gene calls are TRBV10-3 and TRBJ2-5; D not resolved. The V end lost 4 bases, the J end lost 5 bases, and 11 bases lay between the germline ends. Germline CDR1 ENHRY, CDR2 SYGVKD. This CDR3 contains 13 residues.

This chain links TRBV5-1 with TRBJ2-1; possible D gene TRBD1, 6 bases. Germline values: CDR1 SGHRS, CDR2 YFSETQ. With 4 bases removed from V and 0 bases from J, the gap between germline ends came to 14 bases. The CDR3 consists of 16 residues. CDR3 amino acids: CASSPRQVRSYNEQFF. Written as DNA, the CDR3 is TGCGCCAGCAGCCCGCGACAGGTTCGCTCCTACAATGAGCAGTTCTTC.

This clone was seen a few times. The J gene is TRBJ2-3, the V gene TRBV10-3, with 8 bases that match TRBD1. Germline CDR1 reads ENHRY; CDR2 reads SYGVKD. J lost 4 bases, V lost 2 bases, and 5 bases had no gene match. The length of the CDR3 is 15 residues. The CDR3 sequence: CAISEIGQGADTQYF. The DNA for the CDR3 is TGTGCCATCAGTGAGATTGGACAGGGCGCAGATACGCAGTATTTT.

This clone was counted between two and nine times. The genes are TRBV4-1 and TRBJ2-7, with D perhaps matching TRBD1 (6 bases). The germline V gene has CDR1 MGHRA and CDR2 YSYEKL. CDR3 length equals 17 residues. Trimming took off 0 bases at V and 0 bases at J, with 15 bases between the two ends. CDR3 bases: TGCGCCAGCAGCCAAGATCCCGGATGGGGGCCCTCCTACGAGCAGTACTTC. Its translation: CASSQDPGWGPSYEQYF.

The CDR3 loop is CASGEIGPYEQYF. CDR3 DNA sequence: TGTGCCAGCGGCGAGATAGGTCCCTACGAGCAGTACTTC. The chain joins TRBV2 to TRBJ2-7; no clear D gene. Germline V gene lookup returns CDR1 SNHLY and CDR2 FYNNEI. The CDR3 sequence is 13 residues long. Trimming took 8 bases from V and 2 from J, leaving 13 bases between them.

The V call is TRBV6-6, the J call TRBJ2-3; 7 bases are a match to TRBD1. Germline CDR1 reads MNHNY; CDR2 reads SVGAGI (reference sequence). This CDR3 spans 13 amino acids. After removal of 7 bases from V and 0 bases from J, the junction contained 1 base not matched to a gene. The CDR3 here is CASNRGSTDTQYF. The CDR3 DNA follows: TGTGCCAGCAACAGGGGCAGCACAGATACGCAGTATTTT.

This clone was found a few times. The chain couples TRBV28 to TRBJ2-3; D call uncertain. CDR1 and CDR2 (germline): MDHEN, SYDVKM. V was shortened by 2 bases and J by 3 bases, with 6 bases between the two germline ends. This CDR3 has 13 amino acids. The CDR3 is CASSLAATDTQYF. The CDR3 coding sequence is TGTGCCAGCAGTTTAGCGGCAACAGATACGCAGTATTTT.

The gene calls are TRBV7-9 and TRBJ2-1; D remains ambiguous. The CDR3 has 14 residues. V gave up 6 bases and J gave up 0 bases, with 9 bases separating them. Germline CDR1 is SEHNR and CDR2 is FQNEAQ (reference sequence). The CDR3 loop is CASSHRSSYNEQFF. The CDR3 region has the DNA TGTGCCAGCAGTCATAGAAGCTCCTACAATGAGCAGTTCTTC.

The table lists this clone with a few counts. The DNA for the CDR3 is TGCGCCAGCAGCTTGGAGCAGGGGGCTGGAAATTCACCCCTCCACTTT. It encodes CASSLEQGAGNSPLHF. The chain recombines TRBV5-1 with TRBJ1-6, with 8 bases fitting TRBD1. CDR1 is SGHRS and CDR2 is YFSETQ in the germline V gene. The CDR3 is made up of 16 amino acids. Germline trimming cut 0 bases from V and 7 bases from J; bases unmatched to any gene: 6.

V gene TRBV5-1 combines with J gene TRBJ2-7, with D tentatively TRBD1 (6 bases). Germline-derived CDR1 and CDR2 are SGHRS and YFSETQ. The CDR3 runs to 14 residues. V lost 2 bases, J lost 5 bases, and 14 bases lay in between. The CDR3, as DNA: TGCGCCAGCAGCTTTGGTGGCAAGGGGGACGAGCAGTACTTC. Its protein product is CASSFGGKGDEQYF.

CDR3 sequence: CSVDRGGTDTQYF. The CDR3 DNA sequence: TGCAGCGTGGACAGGGGTGGCACAGATACGCAGTATTTT. This sequence joins TRBV29-1 and TRBJ2-3; 9 bases are a match to TRBD1. The junction had 2 bases not matched to a gene; V was cut back by 6 bases and J by 1 base. Germline lookup yields CDR1 SQVTM and CDR2 ANQGSEA. The CDR3 totals 13 residues.

This chain uses TRBV29-1 with TRBJ2-5; no clear D gene. The germline V gene encodes CDR1 SQVTM and CDR2 ANQGSEA. CDR3 length: 13 residues. V lost 6 bases to trimming and J lost 2 bases, with 13 bases between them. The CDR3 nucleotides are TGCAGCGTCCCCACCGGGCAGCAAGAGACCCAGTACTTC. Protein sequence: CSVPTGQQETQYF.